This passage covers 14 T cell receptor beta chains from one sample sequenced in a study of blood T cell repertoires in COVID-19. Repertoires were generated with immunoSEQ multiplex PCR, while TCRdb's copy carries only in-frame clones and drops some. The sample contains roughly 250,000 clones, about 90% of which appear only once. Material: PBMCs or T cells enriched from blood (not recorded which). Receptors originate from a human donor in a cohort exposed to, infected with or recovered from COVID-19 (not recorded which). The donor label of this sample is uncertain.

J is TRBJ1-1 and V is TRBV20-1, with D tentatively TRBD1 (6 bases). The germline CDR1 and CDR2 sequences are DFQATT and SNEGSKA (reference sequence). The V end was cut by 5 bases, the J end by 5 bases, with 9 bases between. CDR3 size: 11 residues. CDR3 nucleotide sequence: TGCAGTGCTCGAGGACAGACTGAAGCTTTCTTT. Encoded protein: CSARGQTEAFF.

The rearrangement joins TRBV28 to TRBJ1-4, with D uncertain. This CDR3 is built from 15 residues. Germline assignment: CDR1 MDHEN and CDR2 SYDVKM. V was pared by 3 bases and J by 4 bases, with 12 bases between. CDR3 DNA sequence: TGTGCCAGCAGTTTTAATCGGCGGATTAATGAAAAACTGTTTTTT. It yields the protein CASSFNRRINEKLFF.

The DNA of the CDR3 is TGTGCCAGCAAAAGCGGGGAACTCAAACTATCGGGCTACACCTTC. Translation: CASKSGELKLSGYTF. The rearrangement joins TRBV2 to TRBJ1-2; no clear D. Germline V gives CDR1 SNHLY, CDR2 FYNNEI. V gave up 7 bases and J gave up 8 bases, with 23 bases separating them. The CDR3 consists of 15 residues.

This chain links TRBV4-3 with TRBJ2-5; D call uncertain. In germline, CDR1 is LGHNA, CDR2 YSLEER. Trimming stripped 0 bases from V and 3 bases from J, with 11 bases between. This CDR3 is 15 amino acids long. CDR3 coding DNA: TGCGCCAGCAGCCAAGATAGTTTTACAGAAGAGACCCAGTACTTC. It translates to CASSQDSFTEETQYF.

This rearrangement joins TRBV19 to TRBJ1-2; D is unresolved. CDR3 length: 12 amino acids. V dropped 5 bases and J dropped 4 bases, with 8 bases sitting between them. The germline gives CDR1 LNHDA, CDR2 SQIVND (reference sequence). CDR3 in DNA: TGTGCCAGTAGTTACAGTCCCTATGGCTACACCTTC. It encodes CASSYSPYGYTF.

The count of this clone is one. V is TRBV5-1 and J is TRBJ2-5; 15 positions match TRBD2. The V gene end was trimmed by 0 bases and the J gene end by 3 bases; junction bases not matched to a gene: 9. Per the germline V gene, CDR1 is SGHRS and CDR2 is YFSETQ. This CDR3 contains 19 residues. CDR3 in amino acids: CASSLAGGLAGGHKETQYF. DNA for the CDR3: TGCGCCAGCAGCTTGGCCGGAGGACTAGCGGGGGGGCATAAAGAGACCCAGTACTTC.

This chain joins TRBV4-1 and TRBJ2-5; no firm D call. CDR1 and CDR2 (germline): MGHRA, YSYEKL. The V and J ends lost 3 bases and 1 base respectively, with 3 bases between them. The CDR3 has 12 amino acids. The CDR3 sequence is CASSHRQETQYF. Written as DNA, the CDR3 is TGCGCCAGCAGCCACCGCCAAGAGACCCAGTACTTC.

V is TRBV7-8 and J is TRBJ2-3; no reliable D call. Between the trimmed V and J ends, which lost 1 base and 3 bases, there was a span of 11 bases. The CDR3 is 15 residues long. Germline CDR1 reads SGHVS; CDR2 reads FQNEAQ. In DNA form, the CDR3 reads TGTGCCAGCAGCTTAGACAGCTATCCGACAGATACGCAGTATTTT. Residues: CASSLDSYPTDTQYF.

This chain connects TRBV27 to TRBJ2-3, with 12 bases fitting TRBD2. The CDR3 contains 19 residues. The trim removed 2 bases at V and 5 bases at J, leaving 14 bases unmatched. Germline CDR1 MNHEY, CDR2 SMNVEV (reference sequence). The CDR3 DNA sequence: TGTGCCAGCAGTTTAGAGAGGGTTGGACTAGCGGGGTCGAGAGATACGCAGTATTTT. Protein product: CASSLERVGLAGSRDTQYF.

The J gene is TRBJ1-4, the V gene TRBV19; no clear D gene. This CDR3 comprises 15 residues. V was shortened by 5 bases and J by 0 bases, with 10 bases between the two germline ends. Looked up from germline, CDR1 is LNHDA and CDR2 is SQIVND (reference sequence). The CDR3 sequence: CASSFDGATNEKLFF. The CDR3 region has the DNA TGTGCCAGTAGTTTCGACGGAGCAACTAATGAAAAACTGTTTTTT.

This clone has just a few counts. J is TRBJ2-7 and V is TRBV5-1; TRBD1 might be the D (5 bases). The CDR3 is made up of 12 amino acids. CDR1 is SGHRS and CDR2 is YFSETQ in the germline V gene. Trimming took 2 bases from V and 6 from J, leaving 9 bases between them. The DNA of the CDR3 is TGCGCCAGCAGCTTCCCAGGGCGCGAGCAGTACTTC. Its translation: CASSFPGREQYF.

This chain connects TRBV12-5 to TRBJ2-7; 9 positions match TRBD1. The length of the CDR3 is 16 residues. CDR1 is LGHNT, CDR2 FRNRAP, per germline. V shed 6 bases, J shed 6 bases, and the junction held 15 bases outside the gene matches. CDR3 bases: TGTGCTAGTGGCCCCTCCCGGGACAGGGTCTTGAGCGAGCAGTACTTC. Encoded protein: CASGPSRDRVLSEQYF.

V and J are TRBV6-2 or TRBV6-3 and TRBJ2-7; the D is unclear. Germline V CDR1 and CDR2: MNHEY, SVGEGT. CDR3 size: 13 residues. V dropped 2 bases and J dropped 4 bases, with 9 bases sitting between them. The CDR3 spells CASSYGHIYEQYF. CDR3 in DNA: TGTGCCAGCAGTTACGGCCATATTTACGAGCAGTACTTC.

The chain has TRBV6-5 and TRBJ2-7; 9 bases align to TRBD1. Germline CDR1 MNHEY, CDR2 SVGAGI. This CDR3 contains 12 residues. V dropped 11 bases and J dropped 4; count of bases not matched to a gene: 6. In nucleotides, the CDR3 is TGTGCCGTACAGGGGGCGCGGTACGAGCAGTACTTC. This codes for CAVQGARYEQYF.